This entry is about one TCR beta chain. In the study's own analysis: Estimates of nucleated cell counts were drawn from the amplification of reference gene primers. Only in-frame clones appear in the TCRdb table, and some are missing; sequencing was by immunoSEQ multiplex PCR. That table furnishes V, J and clone size, whereas the DNA furnished D and trimming. The table shows approximately 28,000 clones, with 72% occurring only once. This specimen belongs to a study of blood T cell repertoires in COVID-19. The overall study: Acute and convalescent COVID-19 specimens originated in the United States, Italy and Spain. PBMCs, B-cell-depleted T cells, or T cells were the source of the cDNA or gDNA that made up the material.

J lost 7 bases, V lost 4 bases, and 6 bases had no gene match. Germline V gene lookup returns CDR1 SGHVS and CDR2 FQNEAQ. This CDR3 is 15 amino acids long. This receptor was identified in a boy aged 2 to 10 with active or convalescent COVID-19. The chain links TRBV7-8 to TRBJ1-5; 11 bases are shared with TRBD1. Sequenced material: peripheral blood. The DNA for the CDR3 is TGTGCCAGCAGCTCAACCCGGACAGGGGGCCAGCCCCAGCATTTT. Amino acid sequence: CASSSTRTGGQPQHF.